The next 32 T cell receptor beta chains were all read from a single sample in a study of T cell repertoires in cytomegalovirus infection. TCRdb redid the calling of the reads with MiXCR, one entry per CDR3 protein. The sample holds over 45,000 distinct CDR3 sequences, roughly 18% seen once. No antigen is known for these receptors. Sample: CD8+ T cells from cultured PBMCs, taken from culture after CMV antigen stimulation. The receptors stem from a human donor in good health (CMV status not recorded). Some clones in this sample may be carry-over from other donors' samples.

This clonotype was seen ten or more times. The rearrangement joins TRBV18 to TRBJ2-7; 8 positions match TRBD1. The trim removed 3 bases at V and 3 bases at J, leaving 4 bases unmatched. CDR1 and CDR2 (germline): KGHSH, LQKENI. The CDR3 has 14 amino acids. CDR3 nucleotide sequence: TGTGCCAGCTCACCCACCGGGACAGGCTACGAGCAGTACTTC. Its protein product is CASSPTGTGYEQYF. The full variable domain, its missing parts supplied by reference TRBV18 and TRBJ2-7, is NAGVMQNPRHLVRRRGQEARLRCSPMKGHSHVYWYRQLPEEGLKFMVYLQKENIIDESGMPKERFSAEFPKEGPSILRIQQVVRGDSAAYFCASSPTGTGYEQYFGPGTRLTVT.

This clonotype appeared a few times. The chain is built from TRBV6-1 and TRBJ2-3; TRBD2 matches 12 bases. J lost 3 bases, V lost 5 bases, and 6 bases had no gene match. Germline lookup yields CDR1 MNHNS and CDR2 SASEGT. CDR3 length: 16 amino acids. CDR3 sequence reads: CASSYFLAGGTDTQYF. The CDR3 bases are TGTGCCAGCAGTTACTTCCTAGCGGGGGGGACAGATACGCAGTATTTT.

The chain carries TRBV9 and TRBJ2-3; the match to TRBD1 covers 9 bases. V shed 4 bases and J 6 bases; nucleotides not matched to a gene: 6. CDR3 size: 14 residues. The germline V gene encodes CDR1 SGDLS and CDR2 YYNGEE. CDR3 in DNA: TGTGCCAGCAGCAGGTGGACAGGGGCGGATACGCAGTATTTT. As protein: CASSRWTGADTQYF.

The rearrangement joins TRBV12-3 or TRBV12-4 to TRBJ2-7; a weak D match, TRBD1 (6 bases). The CDR3 sequence is 14 residues long. V lost 2 bases and J lost 4, with 12 bases in between. CDR3 DNA sequence: TGTGCCAGCAGTTTAACGGCAGGGGATTACGAGCAGTACTTC. Its translation: CASSLTAGDYEQYF.

This clonotype was picked up a small number of times. This sequence joins TRBV20-1 and TRBJ2-5, with 8 bases that match TRBD2. The CDR3 is 16 amino acids. V gave up 4 bases and J gave up 1 base; unmatched junction bases: 11. CDR1 is DFQATT, CDR2 SNEGSKA, per germline (reference sequence). The CDR3 reads CSAKIRERGSQETQYF. The CDR3 bases are TGCAGTGCTAAGATTAGGGAGCGGGGGAGCCAAGAGACCCAGTACTTC.

This clonotype was found a few times. The rearrangement uses TRBV4-3 and TRBJ1-2; D not resolved. CDR3 length equals 15 residues. Germline V lookup: CDR1 LGHNA, CDR2 YSLEER. V was shortened by 0 bases and J by 1 base, with 9 bases between the two germline ends. CDR3: CASSQDRGFNYGYTF. For the CDR3, the DNA is TGCGCCAGCAGCCAAGATCGAGGGTTTAACTATGGCTACACCTTC.

This chain links TRBV4-3 with TRBJ2-1; D may be TRBD2 (6 bases). Germline CDR1 LGHNA, CDR2 YSLEER. The CDR3 totals 17 residues. With 0 bases removed from V and 4 bases from J, the gap between germline ends came to 16 bases. As DNA, the CDR3 is TGCGCCAGCAGCCAAGATGTCGACCGGGGGATATACAATGAGCAGTTCTTC. This encodes CASSQDVDRGIYNEQFF.

J is TRBJ2-6 and V is TRBV19; D is unresolved. Trimming cost V 0 bases and J 0 bases, with 6 bases left between them. CDR1 is LNHDA, CDR2 SQIVND, per germline (reference sequence). The CDR3 has 16 residues. Here the CDR3 DNA reads TGTGCCAGTAGTATAGATGAGAGCTCTGGGGCCAACGTCCTGACTTTC. Its protein is CASSIDESSGANVLTF.

This clonotype was picked up many times. The chain is built from TRBV5-8 and TRBJ2-7; TRBD1 matches 9 bases. CDR1 and CDR2 (germline): SGHTS, YDEGEE. The trim removed 2 bases at V and 5 bases at J, leaving 8 bases unmatched. CDR3 length: 15 residues. The CDR3: CASSFKGQGLDEQYF. The DNA of the CDR3 is TGTGCCAGCAGCTTTAAGGGACAGGGTCTCGACGAGCAGTACTTC. Variable domain in full (rest from reference TRBV5-8 and TRBJ2-7): EAGVTQSPTHLIKTRGQQATLRCSPISGHTSVYWYQQALGLGLQFLLWYDEGEERNRGNFPPRFSGRQFPNYSSELNVNALELEDSALYLCASSFKGQGLDEQYFGPGTRLTVT.

This clonotype was counted ten times or more. The rearrangement uses TRBV6-2 or TRBV6-3 and TRBJ1-1; D call uncertain. Per germline, CDR1 MNHEY and CDR2 SVGEGT. V was clipped by 2 bases and J by 4 bases, with 11 bases between them. This CDR3 has 14 amino acids. CDR3 sequence (DNA): TGTGCCAGCAGTTACCTCGGCGGCTCCACTGAAGCTTTCTTT. The encoded protein is CASSYLGGSTEAFF.

In its sample, this clonotype was seen a few times. The chain uses TRBV9 and TRBJ2-1; 8 bases match TRBD1. Trimming cost V 0 bases and J 8 bases; bases outside gene matches: 4. The CDR3 has 14 amino acids. Germline V CDR1 and CDR2: SGDLS, YYNGEE. The CDR3 sequence is CASSVGTGNDEQFF. The CDR3 nucleotides read TGTGCCAGCAGCGTAGGGACAGGGAACGATGAGCAGTTCTTC.

This clonotype has a handful of counts. This chain links TRBV7-6 with TRBJ2-7; 10 positions match TRBD2. Unmatched junction bases numbered 4, after V lost 1 base and J lost 4 bases. CDR1 SGHVS and CDR2 FNYEAQ come from the germline V gene. This CDR3 has 15 amino acids. DNA of the CDR3: TGTGCCAGCAGCTTAGGTAGCGGGAGGTGGTACGAGCAGTACTTC. Translating gives CASSLGSGRWYEQYF.

The chain uses TRBV4-1 and TRBJ1-2; the D gene is possibly TRBD1 (5 bases). V lost 0 bases to trimming and J lost 4 bases, with 15 bases between them. The CDR3 runs to 16 residues. Germline CDR1 reads MGHRA; CDR2 reads YSYEKL. CDR3 nucleotides: TGCGCCAGCAGCCAAGATACCGGGGCCTGGGGCTATGGCTACACCTTC. Protein product: CASSQDTGAWGYGYTF.

In this sample, this clonotype turned up a few times. CDR3 sequence reads: CASSQGLTQTYEQYF. CDR3 DNA sequence: TGCGCCAGCAGCCAAGGGCTAACCCAAACCTACGAGCAGTACTTC. The chain is built from TRBV4-1 and TRBJ2-7; D is ambiguous. CDR3 length: 15 amino acids. V lost 1 base to trimming and J lost 2 bases, with 12 bases between them. Germline assignment: CDR1 MGHRA and CDR2 YSYEKL.

This clonotype was detected ten times or more. The chain links TRBV5-4 to TRBJ2-1; 11 nucleotides agree with TRBD2. The CDR3 length is 17 residues. Unmatched junction bases numbered 3, after V lost 0 bases and J lost 1 base. Germline V gene sequence: CDR1 SGHNT, CDR2 YYREEE (reference sequence). CDR3 region: CASSLDSGGASYNEQFF. The DNA for the CDR3 is TGTGCCAGCAGCTTGGATAGCGGGGGGGCGTCCTACAATGAGCAGTTCTTC.

This clonotype was recorded many times. The chain couples TRBV7-9 to TRBJ2-7; 7 bases map to TRBD1. V lost 0 bases, J lost 2 bases, and 4 bases stayed unmatched. CDR1 is SEHNR and CDR2 is FQNEAQ in the germline V gene (reference sequence). CDR3 length equals 15 residues. CDR3 protein: CASSLARGRAYEQYF. Written as DNA, the CDR3 is TGTGCCAGCAGCTTAGCGAGGGGGCGCGCCTACGAGCAGTACTTC. Combining the CDR3 with reference TRBV7-9 and TRBJ2-7 gives the whole variable domain DTGVSQNPRHKITKRGQNVTFRCDPISEHNRLYWYRQTLGQGPEFLTYFQNEAQLEKSRLLSDRFSAERPKGSFSTLEIQRTEQGDSAMYLCASSLARGRAYEQYFGPGTRLTVT.

This clonotype was detected only a few times. The chain uses TRBV20-1 and TRBJ2-7; D is unclear. The V end was cut by 4 bases, the J end by 3 bases, with 16 bases between. Germline assignment: CDR1 DFQATT and CDR2 SNEGSKA (reference sequence). CDR3 size: 14 residues. CDR3 loop: CSANDGPKGYEQYF. DNA of the CDR3: TGCAGTGCTAATGACGGTCCTAAAGGCTACGAGCAGTACTTC.

This clonotype was counted ten times or more. The V and J genes are TRBV7-6 and TRBJ2-1; TRBD2 might be the D (5 bases). CDR3 length: 13 residues. CDR1 and CDR2 (germline): SGHVS, FNYEAQ. V was shortened by 5 bases and J by 9 bases, with 14 bases between the two germline ends. The CDR3 DNA reads TGTGCCAGCAGCCCCCCGGGGTTTCTTGAGCAGTTCTTC. Residues: CASSPPGFLEQFF. Together with reference TRBV7-6 and TRBJ2-1, the CDR3 gives the full variable domain: GAGVSQSPRYKVTKRGQDVALRCDPISGHVSLYWYRQALGQGPEFLTYFNYEAQQDKSGLPNDRFSAERPEGSISTLTIQRTEQRDSAMYRCASSPPGFLEQFFGPGTRLTVL.

J is TRBJ1-2 and V is TRBV25-1, with 12 bases that match TRBD1. The CDR3 has 14 residues. V was clipped by 6 bases and J by 4 bases; unmatched bases: 3. Germline V gene lookup returns CDR1 MGHDK and CDR2 SYGVNS. The CDR3: CASSRGQGAYGYTF. The CDR3 DNA sequence: TGTGCCAGCAGCCGGGGACAGGGGGCCTATGGCTACACCTTC.

This clonotype was detected only a few times. Germline is not matched at one junction end, which may reflect a read error. The chain is built from TRBV12-3 or TRBV12-4 and TRBJ2-7, with D hard to call. The CDR3 runs to 14 residues. CDR3 DNA: TGTGCCAGCAGCTTAGGTAGTAAGACCTACGAGCAGTACTTC. Encoded protein: CASSLGSKTYEQYF.

This clonotype was counted at least ten times. V and J are TRBV7-2 and TRBJ2-7; 7 nucleotides match TRBD1. Unmatched junction bases numbered 8, after V lost 4 bases and J lost 2 bases. The length of the CDR3 is 15 residues. Germline CDR1 and CDR2: SGHTA and FQGNSA. The DNA for the CDR3 is TGTGCCAGCAGCTCGTCCTGGACAGGAGCCTACGAGCAGTACTTC. Translation gives CASSSSWTGAYEQYF.

This chain connects TRBV28 to TRBJ2-1; 10 nucleotides match TRBD1. In germline, CDR1 is MDHEN, CDR2 SYDVKM. The CDR3 contains 15 residues. After removal of 3 bases from V and 4 bases from J, the junction contained 3 bases not matched to a gene. The CDR3 DNA is TGTGCCAGCAGTTTTCCGGGACAGGGGTACAATGAGCAGTTCTTC. Translating gives CASSFPGQGYNEQFF.

This clonotype was recorded a few times. The chain employs TRBV2 and TRBJ2-4; 9 bases are a match to TRBD1. The CDR3 runs to 19 residues. Germline assignment: CDR1 SNHLY and CDR2 FYNNEI. V gave up 3 bases and J gave up 3 bases; unmatched junction bases: 15. The CDR3 loop is CASSEMGQGSTLGKNIQYF. Written as DNA, the CDR3 is TGTGCCAGCAGTGAGATGGGACAGGGTAGCACTCTGGGCAAAAACATTCAGTACTTC.

This clonotype was seen ten or more times. For the CDR3, the DNA is TGTGCCAGCCGACTGACAGGATCCAATCAGCCCCAGCATTTT. It specifies CASRLTGSNQPQHF. The chain links TRBV27 to TRBJ1-5; TRBD1 might be the D (6 bases). The V gene lost 8 bases and the J gene lost 3 bases, with 14 bases spanning the gap. In germline, CDR1 is MNHEY, CDR2 SMNVEV (reference sequence). The CDR3 is 14 residues long.

This clonotype was seen ten or more times. V usage is TRBV4-1 and J usage is TRBJ2-1, with 10 bases matching TRBD2. The CDR3 is made up of 17 amino acids. Germline assignment: CDR1 MGHRA and CDR2 YSYEKL. The V and J ends lost 4 bases and 0 bases, in that order; junction bases with no gene match: 6. The CDR3 nucleotides are TGCGCCAGCAGCCGAGGACTAGCGGTAGACTCCTACAATGAGCAGTTCTTC. Translation gives CASSRGLAVDSYNEQFF.

This clonotype was seen only a few times. This sequence joins TRBV10-2 and TRBJ2-7; perhaps D is TRBD1 or TRBD2 (5 bases each). V was shortened by 6 bases and J by 2 bases, with 11 bases between the two germline ends. Germline-derived CDR1 and CDR2 are WSHSY and SAAADI. There are 13 residues in the CDR3. CDR3: CASSGLGAYEQYF. Here the CDR3 DNA reads TGCGCCAGCAGCGGATTGGGGGCCTACGAGCAGTACTTC.

The chain couples TRBV9 to TRBJ2-4; the D gene is possibly TRBD2 (6 bases). The CDR3 runs 15 residues. Germline CDR1 reads SGDLS; CDR2 reads YYNGEE. V lost 3 bases and J lost 1, with 11 bases in between. The CDR3 is CASSGKGLAKNIQYF. Written as DNA, the CDR3 is TGTGCCAGCAGCGGGAAGGGACTCGCCAAAAACATTCAGTACTTC. Full variable domain (outside the CDR3, taken from reference TRBV9 and TRBJ2-4): DSGVTQTPKHLITATGQRVTLRCSPRSGDLSVYWYQQSLDQGLQFLIQYYNGEERAKGNILERFSAQQFPDLHSELNLSSLELGDSALYFCASSGKGLAKNIQYFGAGTRLSVL.

In this sample, this clonotype turned up many times. CDR3 protein: CASRLLTGELFF. Written as DNA, the CDR3 is TGTGCCAGCAGGCTCCTCACCGGGGAGCTGTTTTTT. V gene TRBV6-2 or TRBV6-3 combines with J gene TRBJ2-2; D is unresolved. Germline V lookup: CDR1 MNHEY, CDR2 SVGEGT. CDR3 size: 12 residues. V was cut by 6 bases and J by 4 bases, with 6 bases left in between.

The genes are TRBV5-1 and TRBJ2-7, with a tentative D call TRBD1 (6 bases). Trimming left V 3 bases short and J 2 bases short, with 21 bases between. Germline CDR1 SGHRS, CDR2 YFSETQ. The CDR3 totals 17 residues. DNA for the CDR3: TGCGCCAGCAGCTGGGGTATGGGCCGACAGGAAACCTACGAGCAGTACTTC. This translates into CASSWGMGRQETYEQYF.

Note on this clonotype: The junction and the germline gene differ at one end; a read error may be behind it. The J gene is TRBJ1-5, the V gene TRBV4-1; D unresolved. The CDR3 length is 14 residues. The germline CDR1 and CDR2 sequences are MGHRA and YSYEKL. The CDR3 bases are TGTGCCAGCAGCCACCGGGAAAATGATCGGCCCCAGCTTTTT. Protein product: CASSHRENDRPQLF.

The chain has TRBV20-1 and TRBJ1-2, with D perhaps TRBD1 (5 bases). The CDR3 totals 14 residues. Germline V gives CDR1 DFQATT, CDR2 SNEGSKA (reference sequence). V was clipped by 1 base and J by 4 bases, with 13 bases between them. CDR3 protein: CSARGAGSRYGYTF. The CDR3 DNA is TGCAGTGCTAGAGGGGCAGGGTCTCGCTATGGCTACACCTTC.

This clonotype was seen a handful of times. The rearrangement links TRBV7-7 to TRBJ1-5; maybe TRBD1 (6 bases). This CDR3 comprises 14 residues. V lost 5 bases, J lost 1 base, and 9 bases lay in between. Germline V lookup: CDR1 SSHAT, CDR2 FNYEAQ (reference sequence). The CDR3 sequence is CASSRQDSNQPQHF. CDR3 DNA sequence: TGTGCCAGCAGCCGACAGGACAGCAATCAGCCCCAGCATTTT.